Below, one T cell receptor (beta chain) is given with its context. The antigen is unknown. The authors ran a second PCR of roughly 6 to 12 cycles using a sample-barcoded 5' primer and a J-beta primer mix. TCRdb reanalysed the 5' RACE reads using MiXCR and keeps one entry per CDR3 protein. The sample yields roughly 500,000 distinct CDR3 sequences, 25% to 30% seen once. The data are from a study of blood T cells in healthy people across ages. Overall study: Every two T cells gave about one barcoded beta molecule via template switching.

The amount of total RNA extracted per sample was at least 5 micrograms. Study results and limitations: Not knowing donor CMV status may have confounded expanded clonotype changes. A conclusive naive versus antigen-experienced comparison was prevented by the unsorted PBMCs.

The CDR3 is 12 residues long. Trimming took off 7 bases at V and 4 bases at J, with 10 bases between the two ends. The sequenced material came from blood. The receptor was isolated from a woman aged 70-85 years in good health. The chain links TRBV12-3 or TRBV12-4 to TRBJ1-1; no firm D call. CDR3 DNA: TGTGCCAGCATCTTGGAGGGCACTGAAGCTTTCTTT. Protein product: CASILEGTEAFF.